What follows are 18 T cell receptor beta chains derived from one specimen sequenced in a study of CD8 T cells in Susac syndrome. After extraction with the RNeasy kit, roughly 0.5 to 1 ug of the RNA was reverse transcribed using random hexamers. TCRdb re-derived calls from the immunoSEQ multiplex PCR reads in MiXCR, one entry per CDR3 protein. The data hold about 180,000 distinct CDR3 sequences, with roughly 94% observed a single time. The sequencing input was CD4+ T cells from PBMCs. The receptors were sampled from a human donor with Susac syndrome.

This clonotype was counted a single time. The J gene is TRBJ2-7, the V gene TRBV11-2; no reliable D call. Germline V gives CDR1 SGHAT, CDR2 FQNNGV. The length of the CDR3 is 13 residues. V gave up 6 bases and J gave up 0 bases, with 9 bases separating them. The CDR3 region has the DNA TGTGCCAGCAGTTCAGGTTACTCCTACGAGCAGTACTTC. It yields the protein CASSSGYSYEQYF.

This clonotype was counted only a few times. This chain uses TRBV7-9 with TRBJ2-1; 7 bases line up with TRBD2. The V segment lost 6 bases and the J segment 0 bases; nucleotides outside the gene matches: 5. Per the germline V gene, CDR1 is SEHNR and CDR2 is FQNEAQ (reference sequence). This CDR3 is 15 amino acids long. The CDR3 region has the DNA TGTGCCAGCAGTCAGACTAGCAGCTCCTACAATGAGCAGTTCTTC. It translates to CASSQTSSSYNEQFF.

The V gene is TRBV20-1, the J gene TRBJ1-5, with 9 bases that match TRBD1. CDR3 length: 16 residues. With V trimmed by 5 bases and J by 1 base, 9 bases remained unmatched. Germline assignment: CDR1 DFQATT and CDR2 SNEGSKA (reference sequence). CDR3 in DNA: TGCAGTGCTCTACGGACAGGGGCGAACAGCAATCAGCCCCAGCATTTT. Its protein product is CSALRTGANSNQPQHF.

The rearrangement joins TRBV29-1 to TRBJ1-2; D call uncertain. This CDR3 region has 13 residues. V was pared by 8 bases and J by 0 bases, with 13 bases between. Germline CDR1 SQVTM, CDR2 ANQGSEA. The CDR3 here is CSHKGGPNYGYTF. The DNA for the CDR3 is TGCAGCCACAAAGGAGGACCTAACTATGGCTACACCTTC.

The CDR3 DNA reads as TGCAGTGTACCGAGCTGGGCTAGGGATACGCAGTATTTT. It translates to CSVPSWARDTQYF. V gene TRBV20-1 combines with J gene TRBJ2-3; D call uncertain. CDR1 and CDR2 (germline): DFQATT, SNEGSKA (reference sequence). This CDR3 is built from 13 residues. The ends were cut back, 7 bases at V and 6 bases at J, with 17 bases in the middle.

The rearrangement uses TRBV5-1 and TRBJ2-3; D might be TRBD1 or TRBD2, each matching 6 bases. The CDR3 has 16 amino acids. Germline loops: CDR1 SGHRS, CDR2 YFSETQ. V gave up 3 bases and J gave up 5 bases, with 19 bases separating them. CDR3 nucleotides: TGCGCCAGCAGCTCGACTAGGGGGACCCGGGGAGATACGCAGTATTTT. Protein sequence: CASSSTRGTRGDTQYF.

The J gene is TRBJ2-3, the V gene TRBV12-3 or TRBV12-4, with D hard to call. The V and J ends lost 6 bases and 2 bases respectively, with 9 bases between them. The CDR3 runs 13 residues. DNA of the CDR3: TGTGCCAGCAGCCAAACGATCACAGATACGCAGTATTTT. This encodes CASSQTITDTQYF.

The chain links TRBV6-4 to TRBJ2-3; 9 bases match TRBD2. CDR1 MRHNA and CDR2 SNTAGT come from the germline V gene. The CDR3 sequence is 15 residues long. V dropped 4 bases and J dropped 7; count of bases not matched to a gene: 9. The CDR3 reads CASSVVAGEANTQYF. The CDR3 DNA sequence: TGTGCCAGCAGTGTAGTAGCGGGGGAAGCAAATACGCAGTATTTT.

This rearrangement joins TRBV5-1 to TRBJ1-1; D is possibly TRBD1 (6 bases). The CDR3 totals 16 residues. Germline assignment: CDR1 SGHRS and CDR2 YFSETQ. The V end lost 0 bases, the J end lost 1 base, and 13 bases lay between the germline ends. The CDR3 DNA follows: TGCGCCAGCAGCTTGGTGGGGGCCTCGGGGAACACTGAAGCTTTCTTT. This gives the protein CASSLVGASGNTEAFF. Complete variable domain (other parts from reference TRBV5-1 and TRBJ1-1): KAGVTQTPRYLIKTRGQQVTLSCSPISGHRSVSWYQQTPGQGLQFLFEYFSETQRNKGNFPGRFSGRQFSNSRSEMNVSTLELGDSALYLCASSLVGASGNTEAFFGQGTRLTVV.

The chain couples TRBV29-1 to TRBJ1-2, with TRBD1 as a possible D gene (6 bases). Germline V lookup: CDR1 SQVTM, CDR2 ANQGSEA. The ends were cut back, 6 bases at V and 3 bases at J, with 17 bases in the middle. This CDR3 region has 14 residues. The CDR3 DNA reads as TGCAGCGTAGGGAAGGGGGTTCAAGACTATGGCTACACCTTC. Translated: CSVGKGVQDYGYTF. The full variable domain, in which reference TRBV29-1 and TRBJ1-2 provide the parts outside the CDR3, is SAVISQKPSRDICQRGTSLTIQCQVDSQVTMMFWYRQQPGQSLTLIATANQGSEATYESGFVIDKFPISRPNLTFSTLTVSNMSPEDSSIYLCSVGKGVQDYGYTFGSGTRLTVV.

The gene calls are TRBV12-3 or TRBV12-4 and TRBJ2-5; TRBD2 is a possible D gene (5 bases). The V end lost 2 bases, the J end lost 4 bases, and 14 bases lay between the germline ends. The CDR3 consists of 15 residues. CDR3: CASSLNRGGPETQYF. CDR3 DNA sequence: TGTGCCAGCAGTTTAAATCGAGGAGGCCCAGAGACCCAGTACTTC.

CDR3 loop: CASSIRTTNEKLFF. CDR3 DNA: TGTGCCAGTAGTATTCGAACAACTAATGAAAAACTGTTTTTT. V usage is TRBV19 and J usage is TRBJ1-4; no clear D. The V gene lost 3 bases and the J gene lost 0 bases, with 5 bases spanning the gap. The V gene's germline CDR1 is LNHDA and CDR2 SQIVND (reference sequence). The CDR3 runs to 14 residues.

The V call is TRBV2, the J call TRBJ2-3; D remains unclear. The CDR3 totals 11 residues. The V end lost 5 bases, the J end lost 4 bases, and 4 bases lay between the germline ends. Germline CDR1 is SNHLY and CDR2 is FYNNEI. CDR3 nucleotides: TGTGCCAGCAGTTCCGCAGATACGCAGTATTTT. Protein sequence: CASSSADTQYF. The complete variable domain, with remaining parts taken from reference TRBV2 and TRBJ2-3, reads EPEVTQTPSHQVTQMGQEVILRCVPISNHLYFYWYRQILGQKVEFLVSFYNNEISEKSEIFDDQFSVERPDGSNFTLKIRSTKLEDSAMYFCASSSADTQYFGPGTRLTVL.

The chain combines TRBV20-1 with TRBJ1-1; weak D call: TRBD1 (5 bases). Deletions cut 3 bases from V and 0 bases from J, with 8 bases between. There are 13 residues in the CDR3. CDR1 and CDR2 (germline): DFQATT, SNEGSKA (reference sequence). CDR3 nucleotide sequence: TGCAGTGCTAGTGGCAGGGTGAACACTGAAGCTTTCTTT. Protein: CSASGRVNTEAFF.

This rearrangement joins TRBV4-3 to TRBJ1-2; unclear D gene. The CDR3 spans 16 residues. Trimming cost V 0 bases and J 8 bases, with 19 bases left between them. Per germline, CDR1 LGHNA and CDR2 YSLEER. CDR3 residues: CASSQERRLGQRGYTF. CDR3 DNA sequence: TGCGCCAGCAGCCAAGAACGGAGGCTTGGGCAGAGGGGCTACACCTTC.

The V and J genes are TRBV5-6 and TRBJ2-1; possible D gene TRBD2, 5 bases. CDR3 length: 15 residues. Between the trimmed V and J ends, which lost 3 bases and 3 bases, there was a span of 13 bases. Per the germline V gene, CDR1 is SGHDT and CDR2 is YYEEEE. Here the CDR3 reads CASSSGLDYYNEQFF. The DNA for the CDR3 is TGTGCCAGCAGCTCTGGACTGGATTACTACAATGAGCAGTTCTTC.

Written as DNA, the CDR3 is TGTGCCAGCAGCCAAGAGGGCCTCGCAGATACGCAGTATTTT. Its protein product is CASSQEGLADTQYF. This chain uses TRBV3-1 with TRBJ2-3; D gene ambiguous. Trimming left V 0 bases short and J 4 bases short, with 8 bases between. The CDR3 extends over 14 amino acids. Germline values: CDR1 LGHDT, CDR2 YNNKEL (reference sequence).

V gene TRBV29-1 combines with J gene TRBJ1-5, with 7 bases matching TRBD1. The CDR3 has 12 amino acids. V was clipped by 6 bases and J by 4 bases; unmatched bases: 3. Germline CDR1 and CDR2: SQVTM and ANQGSEA. CDR3 sequence: CSVGTDNQPQHF. Written as DNA, the CDR3 is TGCAGCGTGGGGACAGATAATCAGCCCCAGCATTTT.